This T cell receptor (beta chain) was obtained from a study of shared clonotypes between healthy human individuals. The germline gives CDR1 MNHEY, CDR2 SVGAGI. The CDR3 runs to 15 residues. V lost 0 bases and J 4 bases, leaving 12 bases between the germline ends. This clone was counted a few times. Sequenced by immunoSEQ multiplex PCR; TCRdb stores in-frame clones only, minus some. The sample lists about 680,000 clones; under 95% were seen once. Terminally differentiated effector memory CD45RA+ cells were excluded by CCR7 positive selection of CD45RO-negative cells. This clonotype was sampled from a man under 40 in good health. The material sequenced was naive CD8+ T cells sorted from blood. J is TRBJ1-2 and V is TRBV6-5; TRBD1 is a possible D gene (6 bases). CDR3 residues: CASSYSADSFYGYTF. The CDR3 DNA sequence: TGTGCCAGCAGTTACTCTGCGGACAGTTTCTATGGCTACACCTTC.